Following are 28 T cell receptor beta chains from one sample sequenced in a study of circulating and synovial CD4+ cells in juvenile arthritis (dated by TCRdb to the mid-2010s). Libraries were prepared through the immunoSEQ multiplex PCR assay. Drawn from immuneACCESS, this table holds only the in-frame rearrangements with V and J called that TCRdb kept. Clones are partly lost; checked studies trace under half to an unresolved V gene and leave the rest unexplained. Present in this sample are roughly 14,000 clones, 80% to 85% of which were seen just once. Jointly, the top ten make up more than 3.5% of the sample. Sequenced input: CD4+ T cells from synovial fluid. The receptor source for this set is a human patient with juvenile idiopathic arthritis. Some clones in this sample may be carry-over from other donors' samples.

This clone has only one observation. V gene TRBV15 combines with J gene TRBJ1-2; D remains unclear. The CDR3 covers 13 residues. CDR1 is LNHNV, CDR2 YYDKDF, per germline (reference sequence). V was shortened by 11 bases and J by 4 bases, with 17 bases between the two germline ends. CDR3 protein: CAAAADRRYGYTF. CDR3 sequence (DNA): TGTGCCGCGGCGGCCGACCGTCGCTATGGCTACACCTTC.

The chain joins TRBV6-1 to TRBJ1-6; the D gene is possibly TRBD1 (6 bases). This CDR3 is 12 amino acids long. The V gene's germline CDR1 is MNHNS and CDR2 SASEGT. The V gene lost 11 bases and the J gene lost 7 bases, with 12 bases spanning the gap. As DNA, the CDR3 is TGTGCCGGCAATACAGGGAATTCACCCCTCCACTTT. It specifies CAGNTGNSPLHF.

This rearrangement joins TRBV6-5 to TRBJ2-3, with 11 bases identical to TRBD1. This CDR3 has 15 residues. Trimming cost V 5 bases and J 4 bases; bases outside gene matches: 5. Germline CDR1 MNHEY, CDR2 SVGAGI. The CDR3 nucleotides read TGTGCCAGCAGTAACGGGGACAGGGGGTCAGATACGCAGTATTTT. Its translation: CASSNGDRGSDTQYF.

This clone was recorded only once. The chain is built from TRBV30 and TRBJ2-1; weak D call: TRBD2 (6 bases). This CDR3 contains 13 residues. Germline lookup yields CDR1 GTSNPN and CDR2 SVGIG (reference sequence). V was pared by 4 bases and J by 4 bases, with 11 bases between. The CDR3 bases are TGTGCCTGGAAAAGGCTAGCGTACAATGAGCAGTTCTTC. Protein product: CAWKRLAYNEQFF.

The rearrangement links TRBV6-6 to TRBJ2-7; a weak D match, TRBD2 (7 bases). In germline, CDR1 is MNHNY, CDR2 SVGAGI (reference sequence). Trimming took 4 bases from V and 9 from J, leaving 22 bases between them. The CDR3 consists of 15 residues. The CDR3 region has the DNA TGTGCCAGCAGTTTTTCCATGGACAGCTCGGGAGGGCAGTACTTC. This sequence encodes CASSFSMDSSGGQYF.

The chain uses TRBV6-4 and TRBJ2-3; 11 nucleotides match TRBD2. The CDR3 has 15 residues. J lost 4 bases, V lost 5 bases, and 5 bases had no gene match. Germline-derived CDR1 and CDR2 are MRHNA and SNTAGT. Here the CDR3 DNA reads TGTGCCAGCAGTCCAACGGGACTAGCGGCAGATACGCAGTATTTT. Protein product: CASSPTGLAADTQYF.

The V and J genes are TRBV2 and TRBJ1-1, with D maybe TRBD1 (6 bases). Per germline, CDR1 SNHLY and CDR2 FYNNEI. V was trimmed by 6 bases and J by 8 bases, leaving 19 bases between them. The CDR3 has 14 amino acids. CDR3 region: CASRHAQQGMEAFF. The CDR3 DNA reads TGTGCCAGCAGACACGCCCAACAGGGAATGGAAGCTTTCTTT.

V usage is TRBV7-9 and J usage is TRBJ1-5; no reliable D call. Trimming removed 1 base at V and 4 bases at J, with 8 bases between. The CDR3 has 14 residues. Germline lookup yields CDR1 SEHNR and CDR2 FQNEAQ (reference sequence). CDR3 amino acids: CASSLGQSNQPQHF. The CDR3 DNA sequence: TGTGCCAGCAGCTTAGGGCAGTCAAATCAGCCCCAGCATTTT. The full variable domain, rest sourced from reference TRBV7-9 and TRBJ1-5, is DTGVSQNPRHKITKRGQNVTFRCDPISEHNRLYWYRQTLGQGPEFLTYFQNEAQLEKSRLLSDRFSAERPKGSFSTLEIQRTEQGDSAMYLCASSLGQSNQPQHFGDGTRLSIL.

J is TRBJ1-1 and V is TRBV2, with a weak D call TRBD1 (6 bases). The CDR3 loop spans 15 amino acids. In germline, CDR1 is SNHLY, CDR2 FYNNEI. Trimming stripped 4 bases from V and 4 bases from J, with 16 bases between. The CDR3 nucleotides are TGTGCCAGCAGTGTTGCGGGGGCGCGGACCACTGAAGCTTTCTTT. Its translation is CASSVAGARTTEAFF. Together with reference TRBV2 and TRBJ1-1, the CDR3 gives the full variable domain: EPEVTQTPSHQVTQMGQEVILRCVPISNHLYFYWYRQILGQKVEFLVSFYNNEISEKSEIFDDQFSVERPDGSNFTLKIRSTKLEDSAMYFCASSVAGARTTEAFFGQGTRLTVV.

The CDR3 DNA reads TGTGCCAGCAGCTCCTACCAGGGCTCTGGAAACACCATATATTTT. Translated, it gives CASSSYQGSGNTIYF. The chain links TRBV7-2 to TRBJ1-3; maybe TRBD1 (5 bases). Looked up from germline, CDR1 is SGHTA and CDR2 is FQGNSA. This CDR3 spans 15 amino acids. Trimming stripped 4 bases from V and 0 bases from J, with 10 bases between.

The chain links TRBV9 to TRBJ1-2, with TRBD1 identical over 7 bases. This CDR3 contains 16 residues. CDR1 is SGDLS, CDR2 YYNGEE, per germline. V lost 4 bases and J lost 5; bases outside the gene matches: 14. CDR3 DNA: TGTGCCAGCAGCCCGCCTGAGGGGGCCCCCCCTTATGGCTACACCTTC. As protein: CASSPPEGAPPYGYTF.

The chain joins TRBV11-3 to TRBJ1-2; 7 bases align to TRBD1. Germline trimming cut 5 bases from V and 3 bases from J; bases unmatched to any gene: 15. Germline V gene sequence: CDR1 SGHNT, CDR2 YENEEA. The CDR3 is 17 residues long. DNA for the CDR3: TGTGCCAGCAGCCCCGGAGGGCTACAGGGGTCGGACTATGGCTACACCTTC. Amino acid sequence: CASSPGGLQGSDYGYTF.

In regard to this clone: Here the CDR3 omits its conserved ending phenylalanine or tryptophan, so a read error is the likely source. This rearrangement joins TRBV7-6 to TRBJ2-7; TRBD2 is a possible D gene (6 bases). The V gene lost 5 bases and the J gene lost 2 bases, with 25 bases spanning the gap. CDR1 is SGHVS and CDR2 is FNYEAQ in the germline V gene. There are 18 residues in the CDR3. The CDR3 loop is CASSNYVGVGTRTYEQYL. The CDR3 coding sequence is TGTGCCAGCAGCAACTACGTAGGAGTAGGGACTCGAACCTACGAGCAGTACTTA.

V and J are TRBV6-1 and TRBJ2-7, with 10 bases fitting TRBD2. This CDR3 has 15 amino acids. Looked up from germline, CDR1 is MNHNS and CDR2 is SASEGT. Trimming took 1 base from V and 0 from J; bases not matched to a gene: 0. The DNA of the CDR3 is TGTGCCAGCAGTGAAGGGACTAGCGGCTCCTACGAGCAGTACTTC. Amino acid sequence: CASSEGTSGSYEQYF.

The chain combines TRBV18 with TRBJ2-3, with 7 bases matching TRBD1. V lost 6 bases, J lost 4 bases, and 10 bases stayed unmatched. The CDR3 has 15 amino acids. Germline V gene data show CDR1 as KGHSH and CDR2 as LQKENI. CDR3 bases: TGTGCCAGCTCTCCAGGACAGGATGGAGCAGATACGCAGTATTTT. This encodes CASSPGQDGADTQYF.

This rearrangement joins TRBV4-3 to TRBJ2-3; D may be TRBD2 (6 bases). The CDR3 has 14 amino acids. V gave up 4 bases and J gave up 1 base, with 9 bases separating them. From germline, CDR1 is LGHNA and CDR2 YSLEER. The CDR3 loop reads CASSPGLRTDTQYF. CDR3 nucleotide sequence: TGCGCCAGCAGCCCAGGACTACGCACAGATACGCAGTATTTT.

This chain links TRBV14 with TRBJ1-1; 8 positions match TRBD1. V shed 1 base and J 10 bases; nucleotides not matched to a gene: 8. The germline CDR1 and CDR2 sequences are SGHDN and FVKESK. The CDR3 length is 14 residues. CDR3 residues: CASSQVLTGDRAFF. Here the CDR3 DNA reads TGTGCCAGCAGCCAAGTTTTGACAGGGGATCGAGCTTTCTTT.

The chain links TRBV6-4 to TRBJ2-5, with 7 bases that match TRBD2. The CDR3 has 13 amino acids. V shed 5 bases, J shed 5 bases, and the junction held 5 bases outside the gene matches. Germline CDR1 and CDR2: MRHNA and SNTAGT. The CDR3 DNA reads TGTGCCAGCAGTTTAATGGGGGGGGAGACCCAGTACTTC. Amino acid sequence: CASSLMGGETQYF.

Worth noting for this clone: A read error may account for a junction end that differs from germline. The chain links TRBV28 to TRBJ2-2; D is perhaps TRBD2 (6 bases). The CDR3 runs 15 residues. The germline V gene encodes CDR1 MDHEN and CDR2 SYDVKM. The CDR3 DNA reads TGTGCCAGCAGTTTTGAGCGGCAGAACACCGGGGGGCTGTTTTTT. Protein product: CASSFERQNTGGLFF.

This rearrangement joins TRBV29-1 to TRBJ1-1; no reliable D call. The CDR3 has 12 residues. V lost 3 bases and J lost 3, with 8 bases in between. Germline values: CDR1 SQVTM, CDR2 ANQGSEA. The CDR3 loop reads CSVDAVYTEAFF. The CDR3 region has the DNA TGCAGCGTTGATGCAGTTTACACTGAAGCTTTCTTT.

V is TRBV6-1 and J is TRBJ2-7; 7 positions agree with TRBD1. CDR1 is MNHNS and CDR2 is SASEGT in the germline V gene. CDR3 length: 13 amino acids. The ends lost 2 bases at V and 4 bases at J; junction bases unmatched: 2. The CDR3 loop reads CASSEHRGYEQYF. CDR3 nucleotides: TGTGCCAGCAGTGAACACAGGGGATACGAGCAGTACTTC.

The V gene is TRBV5-6, the J gene TRBJ2-2; TRBD1 is a possible D gene (5 bases). There are 15 residues in the CDR3. The germline CDR1 and CDR2 sequences are SGHDT and YYEEEE. Trimming removed 3 bases from V and 8 bases from J, with 17 bases in between. The CDR3 nucleotides read TGTGCCAGCAGCTCCGGATCAGGGCTATCTGGGGAGCTGTTTTTT. Protein sequence: CASSSGSGLSGELFF.

The V call is TRBV4-2, the J call TRBJ2-7; D perhaps matches TRBD2 (6 bases). Trimming pared 0 bases from V and 6 bases from J, leaving 18 bases between. The germline CDR1 and CDR2 sequences are LGHNA and YNFKEQ. This CDR3 region has 16 residues. The CDR3 sequence: CASSQDGYSRGFEQYF. For the CDR3, the DNA is TGTGCCAGCAGCCAAGATGGATACAGCCGGGGGTTCGAGCAGTACTTC.

The chain combines TRBV9 with TRBJ2-2; 7 positions agree with TRBD2. Trimming at V came to 1 base and at J to 4 bases, leaving 10 bases not matched to a gene. From germline, CDR1 is SGDLS and CDR2 YYNGEE. The CDR3 contains 17 residues. CDR3 nucleotide sequence: TGTGCCAGCAGCGTACCCGGGAGGACGGGAAGCACCGGGGAGCTGTTTTTT. Translation gives CASSVPGRTGSTGELFF.

The V call is TRBV30, the J call TRBJ1-2; D is ambiguous. The V end lost 6 bases, the J end lost 4 bases, and 9 bases lay between the germline ends. Germline loops: CDR1 GTSNPN, CDR2 SVGIG (reference sequence). The CDR3 runs 11 residues. This chain's CDR3 is CACRLGYGYTF. As DNA, the CDR3 is TGTGCCTGTAGACTAGGCTATGGCTACACCTTC.

The V and J genes are TRBV5-6 and TRBJ2-5, with 12 bases identical to TRBD2. With V trimmed by 3 bases and J by 5 bases, 5 bases remained unmatched. This CDR3 is built from 15 residues. Germline CDR1 and CDR2: SGHDT and YYEEEE. CDR3 in amino acids: CASSSLAGGRETQYF. Here the CDR3 DNA reads TGTGCCAGCAGCTCCCTAGCGGGGGGGCGGGAGACCCAGTACTTC.

The V call is TRBV7-9, the J call TRBJ1-1; D ambiguous. The germline V and J ends were trimmed by 5 bases and 0 bases, with 7 bases remaining between them. Looked up from germline, CDR1 is SEHNR and CDR2 is FQNEAQ (reference sequence). The CDR3 length is 13 residues. CDR3 DNA: TGTGCCAGCAGCCCTATCATGAACACTGAAGCTTTCTTT. Its protein is CASSPIMNTEAFF.

The V call is TRBV5-1, the J call TRBJ1-2; D gene unclear. The CDR3 has 14 residues. Germline CDR1 is SGHRS and CDR2 is YFSETQ. Trimming removed 5 bases at V and 3 bases at J, with 14 bases between. Here the CDR3 DNA reads TGCGCCAGCAGACTCCCCGGGATGGACTATGGCTACACCTTC. This encodes CASRLPGMDYGYTF.